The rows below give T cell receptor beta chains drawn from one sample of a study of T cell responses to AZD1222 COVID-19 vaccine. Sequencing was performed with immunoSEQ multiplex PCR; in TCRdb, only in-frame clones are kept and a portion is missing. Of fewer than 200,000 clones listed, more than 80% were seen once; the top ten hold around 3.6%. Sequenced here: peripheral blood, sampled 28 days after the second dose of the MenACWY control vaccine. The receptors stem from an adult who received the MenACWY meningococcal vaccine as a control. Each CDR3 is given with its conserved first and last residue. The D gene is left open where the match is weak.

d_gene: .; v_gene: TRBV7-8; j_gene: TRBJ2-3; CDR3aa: CASSSAGQGEVAGGRFTQYF; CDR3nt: TGTGCCAGCAGCTCCGCGGGACAGGGGGAGGTAGCGGGAGGGCGCTTTACGCAGTATTTT
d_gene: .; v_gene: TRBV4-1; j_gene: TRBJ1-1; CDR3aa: CASSLQGRNRAEAFF; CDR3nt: TGCGCCAGCAGCCTCCAAGGGCGAAACCGGGCAGAAGCTTTCTTT
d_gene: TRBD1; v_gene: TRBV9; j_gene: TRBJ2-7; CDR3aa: CASSAFEQGALYEQYF; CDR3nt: TGTGCCAGCAGCGCTTTTGAACAGGGGGCTCTATACGAGCAGTACTTC
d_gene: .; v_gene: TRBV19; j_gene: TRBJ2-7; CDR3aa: CASLSDASYEQYF; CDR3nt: TGTGCCAGTCTCTCGGACGCCTCCTACGAGCAGTACTTC
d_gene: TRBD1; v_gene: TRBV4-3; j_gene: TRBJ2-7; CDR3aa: CASSQEAYPGQGATYEQYF; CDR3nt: TGCGCCAGCAGCCAAGAAGCTTACCCCGGACAGGGGGCGACCTACGAGCAGTACTTC
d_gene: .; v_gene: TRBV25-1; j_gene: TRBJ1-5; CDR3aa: CASAQGNQPQHF; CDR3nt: TGTGCCAGCGCTCAGGGAAATCAGCCCCAGCATTTT
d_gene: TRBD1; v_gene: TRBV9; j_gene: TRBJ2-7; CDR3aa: CASSTQGAGEQYF; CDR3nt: TGTGCCAGCAGCACACAGGGGGCTGGCGAGCAGTACTTC
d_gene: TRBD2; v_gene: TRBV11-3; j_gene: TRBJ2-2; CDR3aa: CASSSAGAGIGELFF; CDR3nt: TGTGCCAGCAGCTCAGCGGGGGCGGGGATCGGGGAGCTGTTTTTT
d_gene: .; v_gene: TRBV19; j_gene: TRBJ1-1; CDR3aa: CASRLGQFDTEAFF; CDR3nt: TGTGCCAGTAGGCTAGGACAGTTCGACACTGAAGCTTTCTTT
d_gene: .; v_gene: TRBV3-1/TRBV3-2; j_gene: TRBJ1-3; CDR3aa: CASSQASLGNTIYF; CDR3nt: TGTGCCAGCAGCCAGGCTTCCCTCGGAAACACCATATATTTT
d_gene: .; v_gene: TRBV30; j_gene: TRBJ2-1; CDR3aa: CARRGAGLYNEQFF; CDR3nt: TGTGCCCGCAGGGGGGCTGGGTTGTACAATGAGCAGTTCTTC